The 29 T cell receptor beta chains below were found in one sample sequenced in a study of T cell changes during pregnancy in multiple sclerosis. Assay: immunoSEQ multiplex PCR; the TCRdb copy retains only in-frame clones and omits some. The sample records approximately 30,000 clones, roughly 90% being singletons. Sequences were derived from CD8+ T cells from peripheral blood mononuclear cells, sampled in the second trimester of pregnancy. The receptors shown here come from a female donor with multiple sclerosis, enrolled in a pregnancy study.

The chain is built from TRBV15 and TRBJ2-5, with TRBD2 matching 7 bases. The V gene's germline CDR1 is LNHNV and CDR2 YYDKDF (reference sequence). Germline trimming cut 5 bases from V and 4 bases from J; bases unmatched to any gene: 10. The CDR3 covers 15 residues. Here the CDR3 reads CATSSARGVGETQYF. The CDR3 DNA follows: TGTGCCACCAGCTCCGCCCGGGGGGTAGGAGAGACCCAGTACTTC.

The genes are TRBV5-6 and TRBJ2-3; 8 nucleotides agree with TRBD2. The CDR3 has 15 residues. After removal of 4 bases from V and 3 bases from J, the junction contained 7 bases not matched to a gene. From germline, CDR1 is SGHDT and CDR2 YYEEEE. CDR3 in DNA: TGTGCCAGCAGCCCCTACGGGGGGGCGACAGATACGCAGTATTTT. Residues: CASSPYGGATDTQYF.

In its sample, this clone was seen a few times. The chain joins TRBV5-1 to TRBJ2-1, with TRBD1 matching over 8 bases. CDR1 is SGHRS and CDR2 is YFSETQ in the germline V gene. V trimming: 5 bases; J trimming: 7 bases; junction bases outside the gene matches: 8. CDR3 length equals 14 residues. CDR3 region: CASRDRAEFNEQFF. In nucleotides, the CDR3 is TGCGCCAGCAGGGACAGGGCTGAATTTAATGAGCAGTTCTTC.

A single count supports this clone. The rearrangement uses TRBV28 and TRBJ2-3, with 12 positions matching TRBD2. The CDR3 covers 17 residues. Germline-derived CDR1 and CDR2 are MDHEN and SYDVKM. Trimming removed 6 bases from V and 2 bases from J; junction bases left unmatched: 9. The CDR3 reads CASRETSGGTSTDTQYF. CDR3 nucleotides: TGTGCCAGCAGGGAAACTAGCGGGGGGACTTCCACAGATACGCAGTATTTT.

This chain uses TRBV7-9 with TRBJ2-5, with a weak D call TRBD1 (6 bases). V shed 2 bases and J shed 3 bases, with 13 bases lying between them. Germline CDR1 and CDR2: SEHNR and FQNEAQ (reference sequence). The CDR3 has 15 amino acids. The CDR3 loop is CASSLRVRGKETQYF. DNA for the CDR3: TGTGCCAGCAGCTTAAGGGTCAGGGGAAAAGAGACCCAGTACTTC.

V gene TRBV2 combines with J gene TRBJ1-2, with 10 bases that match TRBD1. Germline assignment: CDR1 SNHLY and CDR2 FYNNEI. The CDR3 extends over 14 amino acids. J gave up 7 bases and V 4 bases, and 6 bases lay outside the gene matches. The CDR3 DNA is TGTGCCAGCAGTGCCCAGGGACAGGGGTTTGGCTACACCTTC. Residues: CASSAQGQGFGYTF.

The CDR3 reads CAVRDSLFSSTDTQYF. Written as DNA, the CDR3 is TGTGCCGTCCGGGACAGTCTCTTTTCTAGCACAGATACGCAGTATTTT. The V and J genes are TRBV10-3 and TRBJ2-3; 7 positions agree with TRBD1. The trim removed 11 bases at V and 0 bases at J, leaving 14 bases unmatched. The CDR3 has 16 amino acids. CDR1 is ENHRY and CDR2 is SYGVKD in the germline V gene.

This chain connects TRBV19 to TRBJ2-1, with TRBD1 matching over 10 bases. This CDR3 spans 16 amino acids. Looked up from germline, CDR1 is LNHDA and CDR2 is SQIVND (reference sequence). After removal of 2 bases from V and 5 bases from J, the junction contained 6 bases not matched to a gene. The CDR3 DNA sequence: TGTGCCAGTAGTATAACACTGGGGACAGGGGACAATGAGCAGTTCTTC. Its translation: CASSITLGTGDNEQFF.

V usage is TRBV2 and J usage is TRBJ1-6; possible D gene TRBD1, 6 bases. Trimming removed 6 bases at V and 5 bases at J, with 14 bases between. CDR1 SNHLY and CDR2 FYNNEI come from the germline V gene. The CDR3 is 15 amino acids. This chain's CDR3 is CASSPEQGHNSPLHF. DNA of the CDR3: TGTGCCAGCAGCCCAGAACAGGGACATAATTCACCCCTCCACTTT.

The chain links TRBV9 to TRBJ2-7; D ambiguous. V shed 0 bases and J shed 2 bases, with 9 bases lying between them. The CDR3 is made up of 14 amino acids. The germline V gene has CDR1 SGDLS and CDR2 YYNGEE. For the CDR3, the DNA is TGTGCCAGCAGCGTAGAAGTAACAGCCTACGAGCAGTACTTC. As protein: CASSVEVTAYEQYF.

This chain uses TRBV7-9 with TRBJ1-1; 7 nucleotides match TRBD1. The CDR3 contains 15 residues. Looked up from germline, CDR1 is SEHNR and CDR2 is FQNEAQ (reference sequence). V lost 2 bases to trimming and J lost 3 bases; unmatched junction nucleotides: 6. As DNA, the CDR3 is TGTGCCAGCAGCTTACTAGCAGGGGGGTACACTGAAGCTTTCTTT. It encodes CASSLLAGGYTEAFF.

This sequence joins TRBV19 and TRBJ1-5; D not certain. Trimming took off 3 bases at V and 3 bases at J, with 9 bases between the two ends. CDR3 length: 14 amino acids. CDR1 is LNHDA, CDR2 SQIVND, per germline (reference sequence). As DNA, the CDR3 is TGTGCCAGTAGTATTTTTTTAAACAATCAGCCCCAGCATTTT. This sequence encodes CASSIFLNNQPQHF.

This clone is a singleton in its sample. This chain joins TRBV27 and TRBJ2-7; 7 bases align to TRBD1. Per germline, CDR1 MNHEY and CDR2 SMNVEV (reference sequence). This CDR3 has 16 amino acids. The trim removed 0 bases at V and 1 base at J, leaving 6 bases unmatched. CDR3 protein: CASSLSPGTESYEQYF. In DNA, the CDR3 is TGTGCCAGCAGTTTATCCCCCGGGACAGAGTCCTACGAGCAGTACTTC.

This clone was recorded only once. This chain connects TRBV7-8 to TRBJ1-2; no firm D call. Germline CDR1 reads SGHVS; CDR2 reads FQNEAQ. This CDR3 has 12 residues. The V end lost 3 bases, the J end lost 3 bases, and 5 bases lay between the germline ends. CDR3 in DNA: TGTGCCAGCAGCTTCGACTACTATGGCTACACCTTC. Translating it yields CASSFDYYGYTF.

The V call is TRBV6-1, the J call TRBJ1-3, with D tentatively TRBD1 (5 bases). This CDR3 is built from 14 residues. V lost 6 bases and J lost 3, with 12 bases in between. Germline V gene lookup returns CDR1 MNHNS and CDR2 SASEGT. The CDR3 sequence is CASRGGVGGNTIYF. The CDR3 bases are TGTGCCAGCAGGGGGGGGGTTGGTGGAAACACCATATATTTT.

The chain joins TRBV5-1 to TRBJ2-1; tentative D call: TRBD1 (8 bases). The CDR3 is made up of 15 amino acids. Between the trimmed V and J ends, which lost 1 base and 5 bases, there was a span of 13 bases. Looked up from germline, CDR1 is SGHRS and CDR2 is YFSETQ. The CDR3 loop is CASSLQQGGNNEQFF. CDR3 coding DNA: TGCGCCAGCAGCTTGCAACAGGGGGGGAACAATGAGCAGTTCTTC. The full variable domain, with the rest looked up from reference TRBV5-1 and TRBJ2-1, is KAGVTQTPRYLIKTRGQQVTLSCSPISGHRSVSWYQQTPGQGLQFLFEYFSETQRNKGNFPGRFSGRQFSNSRSEMNVSTLELGDSALYLCASSLQQGGNNEQFFGPGTRLTVL.

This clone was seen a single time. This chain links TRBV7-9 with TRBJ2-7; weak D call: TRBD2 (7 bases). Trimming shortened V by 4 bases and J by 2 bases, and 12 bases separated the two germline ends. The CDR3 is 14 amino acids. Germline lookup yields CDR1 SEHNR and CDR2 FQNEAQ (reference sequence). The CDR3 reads CASSSGGAPYEQYF. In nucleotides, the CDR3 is TGTGCCAGCAGCTCTGGGGGGGCCCCCTACGAGCAGTACTTC.

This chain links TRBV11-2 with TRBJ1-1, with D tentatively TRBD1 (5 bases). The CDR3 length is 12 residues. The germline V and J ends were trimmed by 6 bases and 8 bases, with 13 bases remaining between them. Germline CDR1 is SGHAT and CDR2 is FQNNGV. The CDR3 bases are TGTGCCAGCAGGCACGGGGGGGAGGAAGCTTTCTTT. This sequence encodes CASRHGGEEAFF.

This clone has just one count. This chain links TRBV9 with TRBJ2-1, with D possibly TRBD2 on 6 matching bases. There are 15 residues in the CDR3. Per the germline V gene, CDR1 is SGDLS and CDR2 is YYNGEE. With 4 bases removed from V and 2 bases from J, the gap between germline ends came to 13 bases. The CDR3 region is CASSPGGDPYNEQFF. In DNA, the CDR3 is TGTGCCAGCAGCCCCGGGGGTGACCCCTACAATGAGCAGTTCTTC.

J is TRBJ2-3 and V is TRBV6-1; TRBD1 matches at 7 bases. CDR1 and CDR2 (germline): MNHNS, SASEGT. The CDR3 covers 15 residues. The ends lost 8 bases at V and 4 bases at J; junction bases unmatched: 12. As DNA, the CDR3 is TGTGCCAGCCGGTCCGGGACAGAAGAGTCAGATACGCAGTATTTT. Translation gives CASRSGTEESDTQYF.

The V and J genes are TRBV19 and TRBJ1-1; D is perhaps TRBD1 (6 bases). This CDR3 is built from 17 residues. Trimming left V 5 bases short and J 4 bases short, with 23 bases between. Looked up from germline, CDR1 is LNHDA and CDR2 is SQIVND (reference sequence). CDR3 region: CASSAMGGPREGTEAFF. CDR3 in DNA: TGTGCCAGTAGTGCAATGGGGGGCCCCCGGGAGGGCACTGAAGCTTTCTTT.

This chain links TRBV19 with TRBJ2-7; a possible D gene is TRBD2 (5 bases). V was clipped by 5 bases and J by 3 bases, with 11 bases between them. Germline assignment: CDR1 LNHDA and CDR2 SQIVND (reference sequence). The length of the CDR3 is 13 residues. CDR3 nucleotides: TGTGCCAGTAGTGTCGGAGGAGACTACGAGCAGTACTTC. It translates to CASSVGGDYEQYF.

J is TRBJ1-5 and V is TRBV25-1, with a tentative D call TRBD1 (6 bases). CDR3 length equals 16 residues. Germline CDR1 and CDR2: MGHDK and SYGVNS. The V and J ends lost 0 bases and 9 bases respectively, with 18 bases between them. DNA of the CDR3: TGTGCCAGCAGTGAATACCGAGACAGGCTCATTCCGCCCCAGCATTTT. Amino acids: CASSEYRDRLIPPQHF.

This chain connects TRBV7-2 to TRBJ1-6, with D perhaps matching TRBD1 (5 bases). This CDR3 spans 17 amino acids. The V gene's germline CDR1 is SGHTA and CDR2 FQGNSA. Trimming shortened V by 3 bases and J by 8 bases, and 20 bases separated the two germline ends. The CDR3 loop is CASSFGPVGGGYSPLHF. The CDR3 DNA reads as TGTGCCAGCAGCTTTGGACCGGTGGGGGGGGGATATTCACCCCTCCACTTT.

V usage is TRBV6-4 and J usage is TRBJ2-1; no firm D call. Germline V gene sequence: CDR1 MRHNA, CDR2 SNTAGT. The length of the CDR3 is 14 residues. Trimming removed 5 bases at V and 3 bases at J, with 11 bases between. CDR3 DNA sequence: TGTGCCAGCAGTCCCGGAGACGGCTACAATGAGCAGTTCTTC. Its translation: CASSPGDGYNEQFF.

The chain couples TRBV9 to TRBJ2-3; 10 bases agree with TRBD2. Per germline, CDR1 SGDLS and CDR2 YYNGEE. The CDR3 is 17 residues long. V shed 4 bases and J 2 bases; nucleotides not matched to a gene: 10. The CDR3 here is CASSTRTSGMYTDTQYF. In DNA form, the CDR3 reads TGTGCCAGCAGCACTCGGACTAGCGGAATGTACACAGATACGCAGTATTTT.

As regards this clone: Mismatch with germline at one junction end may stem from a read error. CDR3 coding DNA: TGTGCTAGCAGCCAAGCCCCACAGGACCTTAGCAATCAGCCCCAGCATTTT. Its protein is CASSQAPQDLSNQPQHF. The V and J genes are TRBV7-7 and TRBJ1-5; D is perhaps TRBD1 (5 bases). Germline lookup yields CDR1 SSHAT and CDR2 FNYEAQ (reference sequence). This CDR3 contains 17 residues.

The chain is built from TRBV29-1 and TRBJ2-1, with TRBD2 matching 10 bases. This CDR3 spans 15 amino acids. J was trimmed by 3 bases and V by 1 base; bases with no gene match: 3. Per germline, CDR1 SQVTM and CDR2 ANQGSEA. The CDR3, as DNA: TGCAGCGTTGAAGGTCTAGCGGGGGTCTACAATGAGCAGTTCTTC. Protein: CSVEGLAGVYNEQFF.

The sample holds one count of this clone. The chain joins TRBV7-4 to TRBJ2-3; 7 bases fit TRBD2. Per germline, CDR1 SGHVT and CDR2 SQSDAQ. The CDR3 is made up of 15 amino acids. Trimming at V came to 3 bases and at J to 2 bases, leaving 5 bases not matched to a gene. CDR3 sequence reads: CASSFGEGFTDTQYF. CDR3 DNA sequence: TGTGCCAGCAGCTTTGGGGAGGGGTTCACAGATACGCAGTATTTT.